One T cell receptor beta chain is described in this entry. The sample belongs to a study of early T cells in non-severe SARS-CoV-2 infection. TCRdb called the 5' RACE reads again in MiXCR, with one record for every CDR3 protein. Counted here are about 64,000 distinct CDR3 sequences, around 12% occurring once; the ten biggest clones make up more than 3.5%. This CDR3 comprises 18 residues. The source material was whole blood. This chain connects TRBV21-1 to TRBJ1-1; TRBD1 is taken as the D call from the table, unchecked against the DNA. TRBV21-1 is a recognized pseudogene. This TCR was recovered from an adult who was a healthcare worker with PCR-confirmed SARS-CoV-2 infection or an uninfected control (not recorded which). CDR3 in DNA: TGTGCCAGCAGCCTCCGGACAGGGAAAATCGCGGAGGACACTGAAGCTTTCTTT. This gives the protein CASSLRTGKIAEDTEAFF.